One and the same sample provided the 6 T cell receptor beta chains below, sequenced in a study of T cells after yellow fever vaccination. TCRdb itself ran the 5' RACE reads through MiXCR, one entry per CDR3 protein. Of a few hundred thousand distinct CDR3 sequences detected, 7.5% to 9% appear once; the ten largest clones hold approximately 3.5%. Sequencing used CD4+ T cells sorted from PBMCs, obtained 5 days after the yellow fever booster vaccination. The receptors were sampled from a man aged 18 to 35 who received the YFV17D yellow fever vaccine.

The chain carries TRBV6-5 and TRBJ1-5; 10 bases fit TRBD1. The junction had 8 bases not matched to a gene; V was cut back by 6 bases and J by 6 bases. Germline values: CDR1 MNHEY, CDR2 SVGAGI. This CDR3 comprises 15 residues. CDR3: CASRRQGAVSQPQHF. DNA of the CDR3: TGTGCCAGCAGGCGACAGGGGGCTGTGAGTCAGCCCCAGCATTTT.

CDR3 protein: CASSLSSPVFNYGYTF. The CDR3 nucleotides are TGTGCCAGCAGTTTATCCAGCCCCGTGTTCAACTATGGCTACACCTTC. This chain links TRBV28 with TRBJ1-2; no clear D. The CDR3 spans 16 residues. Per germline, CDR1 MDHEN and CDR2 SYDVKM. V was clipped by 1 base and J by 2 bases, with 14 bases between them.

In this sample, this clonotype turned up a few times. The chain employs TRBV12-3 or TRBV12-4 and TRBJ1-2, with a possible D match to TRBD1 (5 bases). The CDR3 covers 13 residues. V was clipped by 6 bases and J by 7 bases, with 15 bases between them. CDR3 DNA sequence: TGTGCCAGCAGGCAAGACAGCTTCTCTGGCTACACCTTC. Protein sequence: CASRQDSFSGYTF.

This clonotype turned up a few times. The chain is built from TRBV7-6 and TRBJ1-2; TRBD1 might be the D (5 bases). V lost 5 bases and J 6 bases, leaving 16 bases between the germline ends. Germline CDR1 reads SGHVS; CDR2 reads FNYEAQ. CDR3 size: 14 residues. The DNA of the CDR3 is TGTGCCAGCAGCCCCGACTCAGGGACCGATGGCTACACCTTC. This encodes CASSPDSGTDGYTF.

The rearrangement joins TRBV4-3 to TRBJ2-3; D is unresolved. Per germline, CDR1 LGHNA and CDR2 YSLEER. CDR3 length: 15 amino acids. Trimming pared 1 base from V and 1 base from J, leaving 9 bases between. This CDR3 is CASSQGTHRTDTQYF. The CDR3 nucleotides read TGCGCCAGCAGCCAAGGGACCCACCGCACAGATACGCAGTATTTT.

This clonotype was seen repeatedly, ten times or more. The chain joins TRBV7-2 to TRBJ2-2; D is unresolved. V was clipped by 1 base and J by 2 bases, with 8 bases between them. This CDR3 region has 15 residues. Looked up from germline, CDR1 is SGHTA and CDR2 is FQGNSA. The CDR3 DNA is TGTGCCAGCAGCTTAGGAGCGTCCAACACCGGGGAGCTGTTTTTT. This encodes CASSLGASNTGELFF.